The 32 T cell receptor beta chains below all came from one sample that was sequenced in a study of shared clonotypes between healthy human individuals. The method was immunoSEQ multiplex PCR; TCRdb's version includes in-frame clones alone and lacks a portion of them. The sample lists around 2.1 million clones, approximately 96% seen once, with roughly 0.13% in the top ten. The sample comprised naive CD4+ T cells sorted from blood. This sample's subset: CD45RA+ positively selected. These receptors all stem from a young man in good health.

The V gene is TRBV5-1, the J gene TRBJ1-2; D is possibly TRBD1 (6 bases). Trimming stripped 6 bases from V and 2 bases from J, with 17 bases between. The CDR3 contains 15 residues. Germline lookup yields CDR1 SGHRS and CDR2 YFSETQ. Written as DNA, the CDR3 is TGCGCCAGCACCTATGGGACATTTGGGAACTATGGCTACACCTTC. It translates to CASTYGTFGNYGYTF.

A note on this clone: Other DNA sequences in the sample encode the same CDR3. The rearrangement joins TRBV14 to TRBJ2-5, with no clear D. Germline CDR1 and CDR2: SGHDN and FVKESK. The germline V and J ends were trimmed by 1 base and 5 bases, with 5 bases remaining between them. CDR3 size: 12 residues. The CDR3 is CASSQVLETQYF. CDR3 in DNA: TGTGCCAGCAGCCAAGTCTTGGAGACCCAGTACTTC.

The J gene is TRBJ1-2, the V gene TRBV30; D is perhaps TRBD1 (6 bases). Germline CDR1 GTSNPN, CDR2 SVGIG (reference sequence). V was cut by 5 bases and J by 4 bases, with 11 bases left in between. The CDR3 sequence is 12 residues long. The CDR3: CAWRDKGYGYTF. The CDR3 nucleotides are TGTGCCTGGCGGGACAAGGGCTATGGCTACACCTTC.

This chain uses TRBV2 with TRBJ2-1; 12 bases fit TRBD2. Germline CDR1 SNHLY, CDR2 FYNNEI. The CDR3 consists of 16 residues. V lost 5 bases to trimming and J lost 3 bases; unmatched junction nucleotides: 5. DNA for the CDR3: TGTGCCAGCAGTCCTAGCGGGGGGGACCACTACAATGAGCAGTTCTTC. Translation gives CASSPSGGDHYNEQFF.

The chain recombines TRBV10-1 with TRBJ2-3, with D maybe TRBD2 (6 bases). The CDR3 is made up of 16 amino acids. The germline V gene encodes CDR1 WNHNN and CDR2 SYGVQD (reference sequence). The germline V and J ends were trimmed by 0 bases and 2 bases, with 12 bases remaining between them. CDR3 amino acids: CASSESTGGATDTQYF. The CDR3 DNA reads as TGCGCCAGCAGTGAGTCGACTGGCGGGGCCACAGATACGCAGTATTTT.

The count of this clone is one. The V call is TRBV2, the J call TRBJ2-1, with 10 bases identical to TRBD2. CDR3 length: 16 residues. V lost 2 bases, J lost 7 bases, and 8 bases stayed unmatched. CDR1 SNHLY and CDR2 FYNNEI come from the germline V gene. This chain's CDR3 is CASSERAGGPVNEQFF. In DNA form, the CDR3 reads TGTGCCAGCAGTGAAAGAGCGGGGGGGCCCGTTAATGAGCAGTTCTTC.

A remark on this clone: This sample includes further DNA sequences coding for the same CDR3. The V gene is TRBV5-1, the J gene TRBJ1-3; 9 nucleotides align to TRBD1. Looked up from germline, CDR1 is SGHRS and CDR2 is YFSETQ. This CDR3 comprises 15 residues. Trimming cost V 4 bases and J 2 bases; bases outside gene matches: 4. The CDR3 DNA reads as TGCGCCAGCAGCGTGGGACAGGGAACTGGAAACACCATATATTTT. This gives the protein CASSVGQGTGNTIYF.

V is TRBV28 and J is TRBJ2-7; a weak D match, TRBD2 (5 bases). Germline CDR1 reads MDHEN; CDR2 reads SYDVKM. Trimming pared 7 bases from V and 2 bases from J, leaving 12 bases between. The CDR3 consists of 13 residues. The CDR3 DNA is TGTGCCAGCAACCCGACGGGGACCTACGAGCAGTACTTC. It encodes CASNPTGTYEQYF.

The rearrangement links TRBV11-2 to TRBJ2-5; D is uncertain. The germline V gene encodes CDR1 SGHAT and CDR2 FQNNGV. CDR3 length: 14 residues. V lost 6 bases and J lost 1, with 12 bases in between. The CDR3 DNA reads as TGTGCCAGCAGTCGAAGCTTAGCCCAAGAGACCCAGTACTTC. The encoded protein is CASSRSLAQETQYF.

This clone was observed once. The chain carries TRBV6-5 and TRBJ2-6; a possible D gene is TRBD1 (5 bases). The CDR3 loop spans 15 amino acids. From germline, CDR1 is MNHEY and CDR2 SVGAGI. Trimming left V 6 bases short and J 2 bases short, with 11 bases between. CDR3 nucleotides: TGTGCCAGCAGCAGGGCGGCAGCTGGGGCCAACGTCCTGACTTTC. It encodes CASSRAAAGANVLTF.

The chain carries TRBV18 and TRBJ2-7; D gene unclear. The CDR3 loop spans 13 amino acids. CDR1 KGHSH and CDR2 LQKENI come from the germline V gene. V was shortened by 0 bases and J by 6 bases, with 9 bases between the two germline ends. The CDR3, as DNA: TGTGCCAGCTCACCACCGGCGGCCCTCGAGCAGTACTTC. Translation: CASSPPAALEQYF.

This CDR3 reads CASSYPKTGGEPGNTIYF. The CDR3 region has the DNA TGTGCCAGCAGCTACCCCAAGACAGGGGGCGAACCTGGAAACACCATATATTTT. This chain connects TRBV7-2 to TRBJ1-3; 10 positions agree with TRBD1. The germline gives CDR1 SGHTA, CDR2 FQGNSA. Trimming removed 4 bases from V and 2 bases from J; junction bases left unmatched: 11. The CDR3 is 18 residues long.

The chain has TRBV6-6 and TRBJ1-5, with D hard to call. The V end was cut by 6 bases, the J end by 4 bases, with 16 bases between. From germline, CDR1 is MNHNY and CDR2 SVGAGI (reference sequence). The CDR3 length is 15 residues. The CDR3 region has the DNA TGTGCCAGCAGCCTACAGAGCCGGTTAAATCAGCCCCAGCATTTT. It encodes CASSLQSRLNQPQHF.

The J gene is TRBJ2-1, the V gene TRBV11-2, with a weak D call TRBD2 (5 bases). The CDR3 totals 17 residues. Germline CDR1 reads SGHAT; CDR2 reads FQNNGV. Deletions cut 5 bases from V and 5 bases from J, with 22 bases between. The CDR3 protein is CASSASPLFSGHNEQFF. The CDR3 coding sequence is TGTGCCAGCAGCGCTAGCCCCCTTTTTAGTGGACACAATGAGCAGTTCTTC.

This chain links TRBV30 with TRBJ1-2, with 7 bases aligning to TRBD1. Germline CDR1 reads GTSNPN; CDR2 reads SVGIG (reference sequence). J was trimmed by 2 bases and V by 1 base; bases with no gene match: 7. The CDR3 is 15 residues long. The chain's CDR3 is CAWSGSTGANYGYTF. In nucleotides, the CDR3 is TGTGCCTGGAGTGGCTCTACAGGGGCCAACTATGGCTACACCTTC. Using reference TRBV30 and TRBJ1-2 for the parts outside the CDR3, the full variable domain is SQTIHQWPATLVQPVGSPLSLECTVEGTSNPNLYWYRQAAGRGLQLLFYSVGIGQISSEVPQNLSASRPQDRQFILSSKKLLLSDSGFYLCAWSGSTGANYGYTFGSGTRLTVV.

This chain connects TRBV27 to TRBJ2-1; D perhaps matches TRBD1 (6 bases). CDR3 length equals 15 residues. V gave up 3 bases and J gave up 5 bases, with 14 bases separating them. CDR1 is MNHEY and CDR2 is SMNVEV in the germline V gene (reference sequence). The CDR3 is CASSLWLRDNNEQFF. The CDR3 region has the DNA TGTGCCAGCAGTTTGTGGCTGAGGGACAACAATGAGCAGTTCTTC.

This clone was seen only once. V is TRBV10-1 and J is TRBJ2-1; 8 bases map to TRBD2. Germline values: CDR1 WNHNN, CDR2 SYGVQD (reference sequence). The junction had 7 bases not matched to a gene; V was cut back by 8 bases and J by 1 base. This CDR3 is built from 15 residues. The CDR3 DNA reads TGCGCCAGCGGGATAGCGGGAAAATCCTACAATGAGCAGTTCTTC. Translated: CASGIAGKSYNEQFF.

About this clone: Different DNA sequences within this sample yield the same CDR3. The chain uses TRBV6-5 and TRBJ1-2, with 9 bases identical to TRBD1. Per the germline V gene, CDR1 is MNHEY and CDR2 is SVGAGI. V shed 2 bases, J shed 8 bases, and the junction held 9 bases outside the gene matches. There are 15 residues in the CDR3. The CDR3 coding sequence is TGTGCCAGCAGTTACCCGGGACAGGGTCTCTCCGGCTACACCTTC. This codes for CASSYPGQGLSGYTF.

The V call is TRBV5-3, the J call TRBJ2-2; D ambiguous. TRBV5-3 is sorted into the ORF group, with uncertain function. Trimming removed 4 bases from V and 0 bases from J, with 4 bases in between. This CDR3 comprises 13 residues. CDR3 protein: CARSGPNTGELFF. DNA of the CDR3: TGTGCCAGAAGCGGCCCGAACACCGGGGAGCTGTTTTTT.

This chain uses TRBV6-5 with TRBJ2-7; tentatively, D is TRBD2 (5 bases). The ends were cut back, 5 bases at V and 4 bases at J, with 12 bases in the middle. Germline CDR1 MNHEY, CDR2 SVGAGI. CDR3 length: 13 amino acids. The CDR3 nucleotides are TGTGCCAGCAGTCGGACTGCCTTTTACGAGCAGTACTTC. This codes for CASSRTAFYEQYF.

The V and J genes are TRBV14 and TRBJ2-1; weak D call: TRBD2 (6 bases). The germline V and J ends were trimmed by 4 bases and 9 bases, with 16 bases remaining between them. In germline, CDR1 is SGHDN, CDR2 FVKESK. This CDR3 has 14 residues. The CDR3 is CASSPLADTSEQFF. The DNA of the CDR3 is TGTGCCAGCAGCCCACTAGCCGACACCAGTGAGCAGTTCTTC.

This sequence joins TRBV29-1 and TRBJ1-4; TRBD1 aligns across 9 bases. The ends lost 8 bases at V and 8 bases at J; junction bases unmatched: 12. The germline gives CDR1 SQVTM, CDR2 ANQGSEA. The CDR3 extends over 14 amino acids. The CDR3 coding sequence is TGCAGCTTCCAGACCGGGACAGGGAAGGAAAAACTGTTTTTT. It codes for CSFQTGTGKEKLFF.

This clone occurred once. The V call is TRBV30, the J call TRBJ1-1; no reliable D call. Between the trimmed V and J ends, which lost 3 bases and 4 bases, there was a span of 6 bases. The CDR3 consists of 11 residues. Germline CDR1 and CDR2: GTSNPN and SVGIG (reference sequence). The DNA of the CDR3 is TGTGCCTGGAGGTTGGGCACTGAAGCTTTCTTT. Its protein product is CAWRLGTEAFF. Using reference TRBV30 and TRBJ1-1 for the parts outside the CDR3, the full variable domain is SQTIHQWPATLVQPVGSPLSLECTVEGTSNPNLYWYRQAAGRGLQLLFYSVGIGQISSEVPQNLSASRPQDRQFILSSKKLLLSDSGFYLCAWRLGTEAFFGQGTRLTVV.

V gene TRBV4-3 combines with J gene TRBJ1-2; 11 nucleotides align to TRBD1. The length of the CDR3 is 18 residues. Germline V gives CDR1 LGHNA, CDR2 YSLEER. With V trimmed by 3 bases and J by 2 bases, 11 bases remained unmatched. CDR3 in DNA: TGCGCCAGCAGCCAGGAAAACACCGGGACAGGGGGAAACTATGGCTACACCTTC. This sequence encodes CASSQENTGTGGNYGYTF.

This chain connects TRBV6-1 to TRBJ2-6; 7 bases line up with TRBD2. V gave up 2 bases and J gave up 7 bases; unmatched junction bases: 2. The CDR3 spans 14 residues. Germline lookup yields CDR1 MNHNS and CDR2 SASEGT. In DNA, the CDR3 is TGTGCCAGCAGTGAATGGGGGGGAGCCAACGTCCTGACTTTC. This translates into CASSEWGGANVLTF.

A remark on this clone: One junction end disagrees with the germline gene, perhaps due to a read error. This chain joins TRBV28 and TRBJ2-7, with TRBD1 as a possible D gene (5 bases). The CDR3 loop spans 11 amino acids. Germline V CDR1 and CDR2: MDHEN, SYDVKM. The CDR3 loop is CASYSGAERCF. The CDR3 DNA follows: TGTGCCAGCTATTCTGGGGCAGAAAGGTGCTTC.

The V call is TRBV11-1, the J call TRBJ2-2; a possible D gene is TRBD1 (5 bases). Trimming removed 5 bases from V and 6 bases from J, with 10 bases in between. CDR3 length equals 13 residues. Looked up from germline, CDR1 is SGHAT and CDR2 is FQDESV (reference sequence). The CDR3 protein is CASSLRGSGELFF. The CDR3 nucleotides are TGTGCCAGCAGCCTAAGGGGATCCGGGGAGCTGTTTTTT.

The chain combines TRBV6-4 with TRBJ1-3; weak D call: TRBD1 (5 bases). Trimming cost V 2 bases and J 0 bases, with 17 bases left between them. Germline CDR1 and CDR2: MRHNA and SNTAGT. The length of the CDR3 is 18 residues. In DNA, the CDR3 is TGTGCCAGCAGTGACCCCAACGGGGCCCTGTTCTCTGGAAACACCATATATTTT. This codes for CASSDPNGALFSGNTIYF.

This chain uses TRBV5-8 with TRBJ2-1; D may correspond to TRBD1 or TRBD2 (5 bases each). Germline CDR1 is SGHTS and CDR2 is YDEGEE. The CDR3 has 15 amino acids. V was shortened by 1 base and J by 8 bases, with 16 bases between the two germline ends. CDR3 nucleotide sequence: TGTGCCAGCAGCTTGTTAGTGGGGGAGAGCGATGAGCAGTTCTTC. This encodes CASSLLVGESDEQFF.

The chain links TRBV7-6 to TRBJ1-3, with TRBD1 identical over 7 bases. Germline V gene data show CDR1 as SGHVS and CDR2 as FNYEAQ. The CDR3 has 16 residues. Unmatched junction bases numbered 12, after V lost 8 bases and J lost 2 bases. CDR3 sequence reads: CASGNPLQGTGNTIYF. DNA of the CDR3: TGTGCCAGCGGAAACCCTTTACAGGGGACTGGAAACACCATATATTTT.

The J gene is TRBJ2-7, the V gene TRBV6-1, with D tentatively TRBD1 or TRBD2 (5 bases each). V gave up 2 bases and J gave up 9 bases, with 11 bases separating them. The CDR3 spans 12 residues. Germline V gene lookup returns CDR1 MNHNS and CDR2 SASEGT. DNA for the CDR3: TGTGCCAGCAGTGAAAGGTCGGGGACGCAGTACTTC. Protein sequence: CASSERSGTQYF.

The chain uses TRBV19 and TRBJ1-5; 8 positions match TRBD1. Germline loops: CDR1 LNHDA, CDR2 SQIVND (reference sequence). This CDR3 spans 16 amino acids. Unmatched junction bases numbered 5, after V lost 2 bases and J lost 2 bases. The CDR3 sequence is CASSISDRVGNQPQHF. CDR3 sequence (DNA): TGTGCCAGTAGTATATCGGACAGGGTTGGCAATCAGCCCCAGCATTTT.